The 17 T cell receptor beta chains presented below share a single source sample, sequenced in a study of tissue T cells after allogeneic stem cell transplantation. Time point denoted: mouse harvest day 7 after allogeneic transplant. Mouse grafts combined 10^7 T-cell-depleted bone marrow cells with 10^6 splenic CD5+ T cells. TCRdb's table, derived via immunoSEQ multiplex PCR, lists solely in-frame clones and lacks some. The sample has some 6,300 clones, approximately 45% seen once; the top ten hold 6% to 8.5%. The sequenced material came from gut tissue. The receptors derive from a female BALB/c mouse given C57BL/6 T cells with graft-versus-host disease after an allogeneic hematopoietic cell transplant.

With respect to this clone: The gene names given are mouse names. The read stops 1 residue short of the end of the CDR3; the missing end is completed from the germline J gene. The genes are TRBV16 and TRBJ2-4; D gene unclear. With 5 bases removed from V and 4 bases from J, the gap between germline ends came to 7 bases. The CDR3 length is 12 residues. Germline V gene data show CDR1 as SGHSA and CDR2 as FRNQAP. The part of the CDR3 DNA that was read is TGTGCAAGCAGCCCCAACAAAAACACCTTGTAC. It translates to CASSPNKNTLY. The whole CDR3 protein is CASSPNKNTLYF.

Turning to this clone: Genes and germline come from the mouse. Read coverage stops 1 residue before the CDR3 terminus; the germline J gene supplies the remainder. This chain connects TRBV26 to TRBJ1-1; D remains unclear. Trimming stripped 4 bases from V and 0 bases from J, with 6 bases between. The germline V gene encodes CDR1 KGHPV and CDR2 FQNQEV (reference sequence). This CDR3 has 13 residues. The CDR3 is CASSRHANTEVFF. The CDR3 bases that were read are TGTGCCAGCAGTCGACATGCAAACACAGAAGTCTTC. Full variable domain (missing parts from reference TRBV26 and TRBJ1-1): NSKVIQTPRYLVKGQGQKAKMRCIPEKGHPVVFWYQQNKNNEFKFLINFQNQEVLQQIDMTEKRFSAECPSNSPCSLEIQSSEAGDSALYLCASSRHANTEVFFGKGTRLTVV.

This clone has a single count. Genes and germline are mouse. The read terminates 1 residue ahead of where the CDR3 ends, so the germline J gene completes it. The rearrangement joins TRBV26 to TRBJ1-4, with TRBD1 matching over 10 bases. The CDR3 is 14 amino acids. The junction had 4 bases not matched to a gene; V was cut back by 7 bases and J by 5 bases. Germline values: CDR1 KGHPV, CDR2 FQNQEV (reference sequence). CDR3 residues: CASTPGQGNERLFF. The DNA read from the CDR3 is TGTGCCAGCACCCCGGGACAGGGGAACGAAAGATTATTT.

To note about this clone: Gene names and germline refer to mouse. The sequenced fragment ends 1 residue before the CDR3 boundary, so the rest is inferred from the germline J gene. The chain couples TRBV3 to TRBJ2-7; D uncertain. Trimming removed 1 base at V and 0 bases at J, with 7 bases between. Germline V gene data show CDR1 as SNHLY and CDR2 as FYNGKV (reference sequence). This CDR3 is built from 14 residues. The part of the CDR3 DNA that was read is TGTGCCAGCAGCTTAGGTGGGTTCTCCTATGAACAGTAC. This encodes CASSLGGFSYEQY. The whole CDR3 protein reads CASSLGGFSYEQYF.

On this clone itself: Genes here carry mouse names. Read coverage stops 1 residue before the CDR3 terminus; the germline J gene supplies the remainder. J is TRBJ1-2 and V is TRBV26; D perhaps matches TRBD1 (6 bases). This CDR3 has 14 amino acids. The germline V gene encodes CDR1 KGHPV and CDR2 FQNQEV (reference sequence). V shed 2 bases and J shed 4 bases, with 11 bases lying between them. This chain's CDR3 is CASSLPGARSDYTF. CDR3 DNA (partial): TGTGCCAGCAGTCTGCCGGGGGCGCGCTCCGACTACACC.

Sample share makes this clone medium-sized. Germline and genes here are mouse. The read falls 1 residue short of the CDR3 end, and the missing part is taken from the germline J gene. This sequence joins TRBV17 and TRBJ2-5, with 8 nucleotides matching TRBD1. The CDR3 is 13 amino acids. CDR1 and CDR2 (germline): MNHDT, YYDKIL. V was pared by 6 bases and J by 4 bases, with 3 bases of the junction left unmatched. CDR3 loop: CASSRDRKDTQYF. The part of the CDR3 DNA that was read is TGTGCTAGCAGCAGGGACAGGAAAGACACCCAGTAC.

This clone was observed a few times. The listed genes are named as in mouse. The CDR3 goes on 1 residue after the read ends, and that part is filled in from the germline J gene. The genes are TRBV23 and TRBJ2-2; the table calls TRBD1, which could not be checked here. CDR3 length: 15 residues. The germline V gene has CDR1 KGHTA and CDR2 FQNQQP. The CDR3 bases that were read are TGCTCCAGCAGTAGGGGACAGGGGGGCACCGGGCAGCTCTAC. As protein: CSSSRGQGGTGQLY. The CDR3, in full, reads CSSSRGQGGTGQLYF. Combining the CDR3 with reference TRBV23 and TRBJ2-2 gives the whole variable domain DAAVTQKPRYLIKMKGQEAEMKCIPEKGHTAVFWYQQKQSKELKFLIYFQNQQPLDQIDMVKERFSAVCPSSSLCSLGIRTCEAEDSALYLCSSSRGQGGTGQLYFGEGSKLTVL.

Note on this clone: Genes and germline come from the mouse. The CDR3 bases that were read are TGTGCCAGCAGCTTAGCGCAGGCTGGGGGGGCGCGGGAACAGTAC. Amino acids: CASSLAQAGGAREQY. The CDR3 in full is CASSLAQAGGAREQYF. The chain carries TRBV3 and TRBJ2-7; 10 nucleotides match TRBD2. The read ends 1 residue early relative to the CDR3; the germline J gene fills the gap. V lost 0 bases and J lost 7; bases outside the gene matches: 9. The CDR3 sequence is 16 residues long. The germline V gene encodes CDR1 SNHLY and CDR2 FYNGKV (reference sequence).

This clone has a handful of counts. The genes are named according to mouse. The observed sequence ends 1 residue before the CDR3 terminus, with the missing tail filled in from the germline J gene. V is TRBV13-3 and J is TRBJ1-5; tentative D call: TRBD1 (6 bases). CDR1 is NNHDY and CDR2 is SYVADS in the germline V gene. This CDR3 contains 14 residues. V gave up 6 bases and J gave up 0 bases, with 10 bases separating them. CDR3 DNA (partial): TGTGCCAGCACCGGGACAAATAACAACCAGGCTCCGCTT. Its translation is CASTGTNNNQAPL. From start to end, the CDR3 is CASTGTNNNQAPLF.

This clone was seen only a few times. Gene names denote mouse genes. The read ends 1 residue early relative to the CDR3; the germline J gene fills the gap. The chain employs TRBV3 and TRBJ2-7; D gene uncertain. V lost 1 base, J lost 6 bases, and 7 bases lay in between. CDR3 length equals 12 residues. Looked up from germline, CDR1 is SNHLY and CDR2 is FYNGKV (reference sequence). The part of the CDR3 DNA that was read is TGTGCCAGCAGCTTAGTCAGGAGTGAACAGTAC. It yields the protein CASSLVRSEQY. The full-length CDR3 reads as CASSLVRSEQYF.

Worth noting for this clone: The germline and genes are mouse ones. CDR3 DNA (partial): TGTGCAAGCAGCTTAGAGGGGGGCACCTATGCTGAGCAGTTC. Its translation is CASSLEGGTYAEQF. The whole CDR3 sequence reads CASSLEGGTYAEQFF. The V call is TRBV16, the J call TRBJ2-1, with D tentatively TRBD2 (7 bases). The CDR3 end falls 1 residue outside the read, so it is completed with the germline J gene. Looked up from germline, CDR1 is SGHSA and CDR2 is FRNQAP. V was shortened by 0 bases and J by 3 bases, with 9 bases between the two germline ends. The CDR3 consists of 15 residues.

This clone has only one observation. These gene names are mouse names. The read halts 1 residue ahead of the CDR3 end, with the missing end drawn from the germline J gene. This chain links TRBV26 with TRBJ2-5, with 7 bases that match TRBD1. Trimming cost V 3 bases and J 6 bases; bases outside gene matches: 3. The CDR3 has 13 amino acids. From germline, CDR1 is KGHPV and CDR2 FQNQEV (reference sequence). Incomplete CDR3 DNA: TGTGCCAGCAGTCTCACAGGGGTCGACACCCAGTAC. It is translated as CASSLTGVDTQY. The full CDR3 reads CASSLTGVDTQYF.

This clone is termed medium-sized. The gene names here belong to mouse. The sequence runs out 1 residue before the end of the CDR3; the remainder is reconstructed from the germline J gene. The V and J genes are TRBV26 and TRBJ2-7; D is unclear. There are 10 residues in the CDR3. CDR1 and CDR2 from the germline V gene are KGHPV and FQNQEV (reference sequence). Trimming left V 2 bases short and J 6 bases short, with 2 bases between. The CDR3 loop reads CASSLGEQYF. The sequenced CDR3 bases are TGTGCCAGCAGTCTGGGTGAACAGTAC.

Details on this clone: The germline and genes are mouse ones. The sequenced fragment ends 1 residue before the CDR3 boundary, so the rest is inferred from the germline J gene. The chain is built from TRBV3 and TRBJ1-1; 8 bases align to TRBD1. Germline CDR1 reads SNHLY; CDR2 reads FYNGKV (reference sequence). The CDR3 runs to 15 residues. With V trimmed by 1 base and J by 1 base, 2 bases remained unmatched. The DNA read from the CDR3 is TGTGCCAGCAGCTTAGAAGGGACAGGAAACACAGAAGTCTTC. Translating gives CASSLEGTGNTEVF. The full CDR3 sequence reads CASSLEGTGNTEVFF.

This clone appeared a few times. The germline and genes are mouse ones. The CDR3 end lies 1 residue beyond the end of the read and is filled in from the germline J gene. The chain is built from TRBV13-3 and TRBJ2-3; TRBD2 aligns across 12 bases. CDR3 length: 16 amino acids. V lost 3 bases, J lost 0 bases, and 2 bases stayed unmatched. Per germline, CDR1 NNHDY and CDR2 SYVADS. The sequenced part of the CDR3 DNA is TGTGCCAGCAGTGGAGGGACTGGGGGGAGTGCAGAAACGCTGTAT. It specifies CASSGGTGGSAETLY. In full, the CDR3 reads CASSGGTGGSAETLYF.

Concerning this clone: The listed genes are named as in mouse. From the germline J gene comes the end of the CDR3, since the read stops 1 residue before it. The chain has TRBV13-3 and TRBJ1-1; perhaps TRBD1 as D (5 bases). With 5 bases removed from V and 7 bases from J, the gap between germline ends came to 9 bases. CDR3 length: 11 amino acids. Germline-derived CDR1 and CDR2 are NNHDY and SYVADS. The CDR3 spells CASRGVGEVFF. The CDR3 bases that were read are TGTGCCAGCAGAGGGGTCGGAGAAGTCTTC.

With respect to this clone: These gene names are mouse names. The DNA ends 1 residue before the CDR3 does, and the rest of the CDR3 is filled in from the germline J gene. The rearrangement uses TRBV26 and TRBJ1-2; 10 bases are shared with TRBD1. The CDR3 covers 13 residues. The V gene end was trimmed by 5 bases and the J gene end by 5 bases; junction bases not matched to a gene: 2. Germline CDR1 is KGHPV and CDR2 is FQNQEV (reference sequence). The covered CDR3 bases are TGTGCCAGCAGTGACAGGGGGCGGTCCGACTACACC. Residues: CASSDRGRSDYT. The entire CDR3 reads CASSDRGRSDYTF.